This T cell receptor (beta chain) was retrieved from a study of T cells after posttransplantation cyclophosphamide. V lost 1 base, J lost 4 bases, and 6 bases stayed unmatched. This CDR3 has 16 residues. Germline V lookup: CDR1 SEHNR, CDR2 FQNEAQ (reference sequence). The table came from immunoSEQ multiplex PCR; TCRdb's copy has only in-frame clones and leaves some out. The sample yields around 18,000 clones, less than 85% seen once. Input material: memory CD4+ T cells sorted from blood. V is TRBV7-9 and J is TRBJ2-2; TRBD2 agrees at 7 bases. The receptor was derived from a young man in good health and a related stem cell transplant donor. The CDR3 reads CASSLGEGPGTGELFF. Written as DNA, the CDR3 is TGTGCCAGCAGCTTAGGGGAGGGGCCGGGCACCGGGGAGCTGTTTTTT.